These 13 T cell receptor beta chains were sequenced from one sample in a study of response to subunit inactivated influenza vaccine. A single record per CDR3 protein comes from TCRdb applying MiXCR to the RT-PCR reads. This sample has roughly 570,000 distinct CDR3 sequences, with under 15% found just once. Here the sequenced sample was PBMCs from blood, taken about 40 days after vaccination. These receptors were collected from a man aged 50-60 years who received an inactivated influenza vaccine.

The chain joins TRBV5-1 to TRBJ2-5; tentatively, D is TRBD2 (7 bases). In germline, CDR1 is SGHRS, CDR2 YFSETQ. Trimming pared 4 bases from V and 4 bases from J, leaving 17 bases between. The CDR3 is made up of 15 amino acids. The CDR3 protein is CASSPGRGGGETQYF. The CDR3 nucleotides are TGCGCCAGCAGCCCCGGTAGGGGGGGAGGAGAGACCCAGTACTTC.

In this sample, this clonotype turned up many times. The genes are TRBV7-2 and TRBJ2-5; 9 nucleotides align to TRBD2. Trimming removed 1 base from V and 4 bases from J; junction bases left unmatched: 4. This CDR3 is built from 15 residues. CDR1 is SGHTA, CDR2 FQGNSA, per germline. CDR3 DNA: TGTGCCAGCAGCTTAGTTAGCGGGGGCTTAGAGACCCAGTACTTC. As protein: CASSLVSGGLETQYF.

This clonotype was counted between two and nine times. The V call is TRBV5-1, the J call TRBJ1-6; weak D call: TRBD1 (5 bases). The CDR3 contains 16 residues. Trimming left V 4 bases short and J 6 bases short, with 17 bases between. Germline V gives CDR1 SGHRS, CDR2 YFSETQ. The DNA for the CDR3 is TGCGCCAGCAGCCCCCGTATATGGCAGGGTAATTCACCCCTCCACTTT. Protein product: CASSPRIWQGNSPLHF.

This clonotype occurred a few times. The chain couples TRBV6-6 to TRBJ1-3; D is undetermined. From germline, CDR1 is MNHNY and CDR2 SVGAGI (reference sequence). The CDR3 spans 12 residues. V lost 4 bases and J lost 3, with 4 bases in between. CDR3 coding DNA: TGTGCCAGCAGTTTCGGTGGAAACACCATATATTTT. Its protein product is CASSFGGNTIYF.

This clonotype came up many times. The chain uses TRBV9 and TRBJ2-3; TRBD2 agrees at 11 bases. The CDR3 runs to 15 residues. V dropped 0 bases and J dropped 4; count of bases not matched to a gene: 1. Germline V gene data show CDR1 as SGDLS and CDR2 as YYNGEE. The CDR3 sequence is CASSVASGGSDTQYF. The CDR3 DNA follows: TGTGCCAGCAGCGTAGCTAGCGGGGGGTCAGATACGCAGTATTTT.

V usage is TRBV20-1 and J usage is TRBJ2-3; D may match TRBD1 or TRBD2 (5 bases each). From germline, CDR1 is DFQATT and CDR2 SNEGSKA (reference sequence). V was shortened by 2 bases and J by 4 bases, with 10 bases between the two germline ends. The CDR3 contains 13 residues. CDR3 in DNA: TGCAGTGCTAGATTGGGACGATCAGATACGCAGTATTTT. This gives the protein CSARLGRSDTQYF.

This clonotype has only a few counts. Here the CDR3 reads CASSKPGLETQYF. In nucleotides, the CDR3 is TGTGCCAGCAGTAAGCCGGGACTGGAGACCCAGTACTTC. The V call is TRBV27, the J call TRBJ2-5; tentative D call: TRBD2 (6 bases). Trimming left V 5 bases short and J 5 bases short, with 12 bases between. CDR1 MNHEY and CDR2 SMNVEV come from the germline V gene (reference sequence). CDR3 size: 13 residues.

This sequence joins TRBV25-1 and TRBJ2-7, with TRBD1 matching 7 bases. CDR3 length equals 14 residues. Losses at the gene ends were 4 bases for V and 4 bases for J; bases not matched to a gene: 7. Germline loops: CDR1 MGHDK, CDR2 SYGVNS. In nucleotides, the CDR3 is TGTGCCAGCAGTGTTTGGGACAGAAGGTACGAGCAGTACTTC. It yields the protein CASSVWDRRYEQYF.

A few counts support this clonotype. The V call is TRBV6-5, the J call TRBJ2-2, with a weak D call TRBD1 (6 bases). This CDR3 is built from 15 residues. CDR1 is MNHEY and CDR2 is SVGAGI in the germline V gene. Trimming pared 2 bases from V and 5 bases from J, leaving 12 bases between. The CDR3 coding sequence is TGTGCCAGCAGTTACACAGGGAAGGGAACCGGGGAGCTGTTTTTT. Translating gives CASSYTGKGTGELFF.

This clonotype was detected a few times. The V and J genes are TRBV6-2 or TRBV6-3 and TRBJ1-1; D gene ambiguous. The CDR3 spans 13 residues. In germline, CDR1 is MNHEY, CDR2 SVGEGT. Trimming shortened V by 2 bases and J by 3 bases, and 7 bases separated the two germline ends. CDR3 amino acids: CASSYNVYTEAFF. The CDR3 coding sequence is TGTGCCAGCAGTTACAACGTATACACTGAAGCTTTCTTT.

This chain joins TRBV20-1 and TRBJ2-7; TRBD2 might be the D (6 bases). The CDR3 has 12 residues. Germline loops: CDR1 DFQATT, CDR2 SNEGSKA (reference sequence). V lost 4 bases to trimming and J lost 2 bases, with 9 bases between them. In nucleotides, the CDR3 is TGCAGTGCTAAGCTAGCGACCTACGAGCAGTACTTC. It specifies CSAKLATYEQYF.

This clonotype has more than one count but fewer than ten. The chain couples TRBV11-2 to TRBJ2-1; 7 bases fit TRBD2. The CDR3 length is 17 residues. The trim removed 4 bases at V and 4 bases at J, leaving 13 bases unmatched. From germline, CDR1 is SGHAT and CDR2 FQNNGV. The CDR3 DNA reads as TGTGCCAGCAGCTCTAGAGGTACGGGGGGTATATACAATGAGCAGTTCTTC. Translating gives CASSSRGTGGIYNEQFF.

This clonotype came up many times. This chain joins TRBV12-3 or TRBV12-4 and TRBJ1-1; no firm D call. The CDR3 totals 14 residues. The V end lost 6 bases, the J end lost 0 bases, and 11 bases lay between the germline ends. CDR3 amino acids: CASRVGLMNTEAFF. The CDR3 nucleotides read TGTGCCAGCAGAGTAGGGTTAATGAACACTGAAGCTTTCTTT.